This T cell receptor (beta chain) was retrieved from a study of OX40 agonist ivuxolimab in advanced cancers. From germline, CDR1 is SGHTA and CDR2 FQGTGA. V lost 0 bases and J 0 bases, leaving 6 bases between the germline ends. The CDR3 length is 14 residues. Data came from immunoSEQ multiplex PCR; TCRdb stores just in-frame clones and leaves some out. The table lists about 28,000 clones, around 85% of them singletons. The sample holds many counts of this clone. The source material was CD4+ or CD8+ T cells sorted from blood, sampled in a trial of the OX40 agonist ivuxolimab. The rearrangement uses TRBV7-3 and TRBJ2-7; D may be TRBD2 (6 bases). The sequence came from an adult with an advanced solid tumor such as melanoma, head and neck, liver or kidney cancer. CDR3 residues: CASSLTSGSYEQYF. The CDR3 DNA sequence: TGTGCCAGCAGCTTAACTAGCGGCTCCTACGAGCAGTACTTC.